This entry lists 31 T cell receptor beta chains sequenced from one sample in a study of shared clonotypes between healthy human individuals. TCRdb keeps only in-frame clones here, not all; method: immunoSEQ multiplex PCR. The data show 950,000 to 1,200,000 clones, approximately 77% seen once. Sequencing was done on a sample of memory CD4+ T cells from PBMCs. Documented subset: CD45RA-negative fraction. Receptors were obtained from a young man in good health. Some clones in this sample may be carry-over from other donors' samples.

This clone came up a few times. The CDR3 reads CASSARGRSNEKLFF. DNA for the CDR3: TGTGCCAGCAGCGCCCGGGGGAGGTCTAATGAAAAACTGTTTTTT. The chain joins TRBV9 to TRBJ1-4, with D possibly being TRBD1 (5 bases). CDR1 and CDR2 (germline): SGDLS, YYNGEE. The V end was cut by 3 bases, the J end by 3 bases, with 12 bases between. The CDR3 has 15 residues.

The chain carries TRBV7-9 and TRBJ2-3; 12 positions agree with TRBD2. This CDR3 has 15 residues. Germline CDR1 reads SEHNR; CDR2 reads FQNEAQ (reference sequence). Germline trimming cut 7 bases from V and 0 bases from J; bases unmatched to any gene: 2. The CDR3 loop is CASKGLAGSTDTQYF. DNA for the CDR3: TGTGCCAGCAAGGGACTAGCGGGTAGCACAGATACGCAGTATTTT.

This clone was counted between two and nine times. V usage is TRBV7-3 and J usage is TRBJ2-7; perhaps TRBD2 as D (5 bases). The V end was cut by 4 bases, the J end by 6 bases, with 10 bases between. CDR1 and CDR2 (germline): SGHTA, FQGTGA. The CDR3 loop spans 12 amino acids. CDR3 nucleotides: TGTGCCAGCAGCTCACAACGGGGCGAGCAGTACTTC. Its translation is CASSSQRGEQYF.

This chain uses TRBV15 with TRBJ2-5, with D possibly called TRBD1 or TRBD2 (5 bases each). The V and J ends lost 1 base and 5 bases respectively, with 14 bases between them. Germline CDR1 and CDR2: LNHNV and YYDKDF (reference sequence). This CDR3 comprises 15 residues. For the CDR3, the DNA is TGTGCCACCAGCAGAGGGGTCAGTGGGACGGAGACCCAGTACTTC. Encoded protein: CATSRGVSGTETQYF.

The rearrangement links TRBV7-9 to TRBJ2-3; D perhaps matches TRBD2 (6 bases). CDR1 SEHNR and CDR2 FQNEAQ come from the germline V gene (reference sequence). The CDR3 spans 15 residues. The V and J ends lost 5 bases and 6 bases respectively, with 18 bases between them. The CDR3 coding sequence is TGTGCCAGCAGCACACCCCAGGGAGGAGTGGATACGCAGTATTTT. It translates to CASSTPQGGVDTQYF.

The genes are TRBV5-8 and TRBJ2-4; 7 bases map to TRBD1. The CDR3 is 16 amino acids. With V trimmed by 1 base and J by 5 bases, 9 bases remained unmatched. From germline, CDR1 is SGHTS and CDR2 YDEGEE. CDR3 nucleotide sequence: TGTGCCAGCAGCTTGAAAGGGGGCGGGCGGGAAAACATTCAGTACTTC. Residues: CASSLKGGGRENIQYF. The variable domain in full, with the rest retrieved from reference TRBV5-8 and TRBJ2-4, is EAGVTQSPTHLIKTRGQQATLRCSPISGHTSVYWYQQALGLGLQFLLWYDEGEERNRGNFPPRFSGRQFPNYSSELNVNALELEDSALYLCASSLKGGGRENIQYFGAGTRLSVL.

This clone was found many times. This chain connects TRBV19 to TRBJ1-3; D is ambiguous. CDR1 is LNHDA, CDR2 SQIVND, per germline (reference sequence). CDR3 size: 18 residues. Deletions cut 0 bases from V and 2 bases from J, with 17 bases between. DNA of the CDR3: TGTGCCAGTAGTATAGATCGAGAGGGCTCCTTGGCTGGAAACACCATATATTTT. It is translated as CASSIDREGSLAGNTIYF. Based on the CDR3 plus reference TRBV19 and TRBJ1-3, the full variable domain is DGGITQSPKYLFRKEGQNVTLSCEQNLNHDAMYWYRQDPGQGLRLIYYSQIVNDFQKGDIAEGYSVSREKKESFPLTVTSAQKNPTAFYLCASSIDREGSLAGNTIYFGEGSWLTVV.

The chain links TRBV7-3 to TRBJ2-1, with D tentatively TRBD1 (6 bases). Trimming took 1 base from V and 0 from J, leaving 13 bases between them. The CDR3 has 17 amino acids. From germline, CDR1 is SGHTA and CDR2 FQGTGA. The CDR3: CASSLIVGHSSYNEQFF. CDR3 nucleotide sequence: TGTGCCAGCAGCTTAATTGTGGGACACAGCTCCTACAATGAGCAGTTCTTC.

This chain joins TRBV7-3 and TRBJ1-1; D not certain. V lost 3 bases and J lost 4, with 9 bases in between. The CDR3 is 13 amino acids. The germline gives CDR1 SGHTA, CDR2 FQGTGA. The CDR3 reads CASSLVRGTEAFF. The CDR3, as DNA: TGTGCCAGCAGCTTGGTAAGAGGCACTGAAGCTTTCTTT.

The chain combines TRBV9 with TRBJ1-1, with D possibly being TRBD1 (5 bases). Trimming took 0 bases from V and 1 from J, leaving 10 bases between them. The CDR3 has 15 amino acids. Per germline, CDR1 SGDLS and CDR2 YYNGEE. The CDR3 nucleotides read TGTGCCAGCAGCGTAGAGGGCGGGGGGAACACTGAAGCTTTCTTT. Its protein product is CASSVEGGGNTEAFF.

The V call is TRBV28, the J call TRBJ1-5; 7 nucleotides match TRBD1. Germline CDR1 is MDHEN and CDR2 is SYDVKM. With V trimmed by 6 bases and J by 5 bases, 7 bases remained unmatched. The CDR3 sequence is 14 residues long. The CDR3 spells CASSPGQNDQPQHF. The DNA for the CDR3 is TGTGCCAGCAGCCCGGGACAGAATGATCAGCCCCAGCATTTT.

The gene calls are TRBV5-1 and TRBJ2-7; TRBD2 might be the D (6 bases). CDR1 and CDR2 from the germline V gene are SGHRS and YFSETQ. This CDR3 spans 14 amino acids. The V end lost 2 bases, the J end lost 6 bases, and 15 bases lay between the germline ends. The CDR3 region is CASSFGLSWGEQYF. CDR3 nucleotide sequence: TGCGCCAGCAGCTTTGGACTATCCTGGGGCGAGCAGTACTTC.

The chain joins TRBV19 to TRBJ1-4, with TRBD1 as a possible D gene (5 bases). V was shortened by 9 bases and J by 7 bases, with 21 bases between the two germline ends. Germline V CDR1 and CDR2: LNHDA, SQIVND (reference sequence). The CDR3 contains 15 residues. CDR3 nucleotide sequence: TGTGCCAGCTCCCTCCGGAATTGGGGCGTTGAAAAACTGTTTTTT. This translates into CASSLRNWGVEKLFF.

J is TRBJ2-7 and V is TRBV4-3, with 7 bases fitting TRBD2. The CDR3 loop spans 18 amino acids. Germline V lookup: CDR1 LGHNA, CDR2 YSLEER. Trimming removed 3 bases from V and 7 bases from J; junction bases left unmatched: 21. CDR3 bases: TGCGCCAGCAGCCAGAGTTCATGGGCGGGAGTGGCGTCGGGAGAGCAGTACTTC. Its protein is CASSQSSWAGVASGEQYF.

J is TRBJ2-3 and V is TRBV7-8; 9 nucleotides match TRBD2. J lost 3 bases, V lost 7 bases, and 8 bases had no gene match. Looked up from germline, CDR1 is SGHVS and CDR2 is FQNEAQ. This CDR3 comprises 15 residues. The CDR3 protein is CASTGDLAGTDTQYF. The DNA for the CDR3 is TGTGCCAGCACCGGGGACCTAGCGGGAACAGATACGCAGTATTTT.

This clone was found once. This chain joins TRBV2 and TRBJ2-1; D may be TRBD2 (7 bases). The CDR3 covers 15 residues. The V end was cut by 3 bases, the J end by 8 bases, with 17 bases between. The germline V gene has CDR1 SNHLY and CDR2 FYNNEI. The CDR3 DNA follows: TGTGCCAGCAGTGACGGGGGGCGTCCTACCCATGAGCAGTTCTTC. It translates to CASSDGGRPTHEQFF.

This clone has a single count. The rearrangement links TRBV28 to TRBJ2-3, with 15 bases lining up with TRBD2. V gave up 2 bases and J gave up 8 bases; unmatched junction bases: 8. This CDR3 contains 17 residues. Germline lookup yields CDR1 MDHEN and CDR2 SYDVKM. Here the CDR3 DNA reads TGTGCCAGCAGTTTAGGGGGACTAGCGGGAGGAGTTGGTACGCAGTATTTT. Residues: CASSLGGLAGGVGTQYF.

The genes are TRBV30 and TRBJ1-5; TRBD1 aligns across 9 bases. The germline V gene has CDR1 GTSNPN and CDR2 SVGIG (reference sequence). The trim removed 2 bases at V and 1 base at J, leaving 6 bases unmatched. CDR3 length equals 16 residues. CDR3 in amino acids: CAWSLRTGVSNQPQHF. The CDR3 bases are TGTGCCTGGAGTCTCCGGACAGGGGTCAGCAATCAGCCCCAGCATTTT.

CDR3 DNA sequence: TGTGCCTGGAGTAGTTTTCTGGCTAGCCCGGCTTACAATGAGCAGTTCTTC. Its translation is CAWSSFLASPAYNEQFF. The chain links TRBV30 to TRBJ2-1, with TRBD2 as a possible D gene (5 bases). V was clipped by 2 bases and J by 4 bases, with 21 bases between them. The CDR3 is 17 amino acids. CDR1 is GTSNPN, CDR2 SVGIG, per germline (reference sequence).

This clone was seen just once. The chain is built from TRBV30 and TRBJ2-5, with TRBD2 as a possible D gene (7 bases). Germline loops: CDR1 GTSNPN, CDR2 SVGIG (reference sequence). The CDR3 is 13 amino acids. V was cut by 2 bases and J by 7 bases, with 14 bases left in between. DNA of the CDR3: TGTGCCTGGAGTTCGGGGGGCAGGGCGACCCAGTACTTC. Its protein product is CAWSSGGRATQYF.

This chain links TRBV6-1 with TRBJ1-2; possibly TRBD1 for D (5 bases). V shed 5 bases and J shed 5 bases, with 18 bases lying between them. Germline assignment: CDR1 MNHNS and CDR2 SASEGT. This CDR3 spans 15 amino acids. CDR3 protein: CASSPGEGRVYGYTF. CDR3 in DNA: TGTGCCAGCAGTCCGGGGGAGGGGCGGGTGTATGGCTACACCTTC.

V usage is TRBV6-5 and J usage is TRBJ2-7; D is unclear. CDR3 length: 9 amino acids. Trimming cost V 8 bases and J 9 bases, with 8 bases left between them. Per the germline V gene, CDR1 is MNHEY and CDR2 is SVGAGI. CDR3 sequence: CASLERQYF. For the CDR3, the DNA is TGTGCCAGCCTAGAGAGGCAGTACTTC.

This chain connects TRBV19 to TRBJ1-1; weak D call: TRBD1 (5 bases). The germline CDR1 and CDR2 sequences are LNHDA and SQIVND (reference sequence). The CDR3 covers 16 residues. The V end was cut by 5 bases, the J end by 4 bases, with 20 bases between. The CDR3 region has the DNA TGTGCCAGTAGTGCCACTTGGAAGGGGATGGGCACTGAAGCTTTCTTT. Translation: CASSATWKGMGTEAFF.

The chain has TRBV2 and TRBJ1-2, with 8 bases identical to TRBD1. This CDR3 is built from 13 residues. V lost 6 bases to trimming and J lost 8 bases; unmatched junction nucleotides: 8. Germline CDR1 is SNHLY and CDR2 is FYNNEI. In DNA, the CDR3 is TGTGCCAGCAGGCCCGACAGGGGTGGCGGCTACACCTTC. This encodes CASRPDRGGGYTF.

This clone was counted many times. The V call is TRBV6-1, the J call TRBJ1-5, with a tentative D call TRBD1 (6 bases). Germline CDR1 reads MNHNS; CDR2 reads SASEGT. This CDR3 is 14 amino acids long. V shed 7 bases and J shed 5 bases, with 15 bases lying between them. The CDR3 is CASNTGQWDQPQHF. CDR3 nucleotide sequence: TGTGCCAGCAACACCGGACAGTGGGATCAGCCCCAGCATTTT.

V is TRBV7-2 and J is TRBJ2-1; 9 bases are shared with TRBD2. V lost 1 base, J lost 7 bases, and 5 bases stayed unmatched. Germline V gene data show CDR1 as SGHTA and CDR2 as FQGNSA. CDR3 length: 15 amino acids. The CDR3 loop reads CASSLEGLARNEQFF. Here the CDR3 DNA reads TGTGCCAGCAGCTTAGAGGGACTAGCAAGGAATGAGCAGTTCTTC. Together with reference TRBV7-2 and TRBJ2-1, the CDR3 gives the full variable domain: GAGVSQSPSNKVTEKGKDVELRCDPISGHTALYWYRQSLGQGLEFLIYFQGNSAPDKSGLPSDRFSAERTGGSVSTLTIQRTQQEDSAVYLCASSLEGLARNEQFFGPGTRLTVL.

This rearrangement joins TRBV21-1 to TRBJ2-2. TRBV21-1 is reported as a pseudogene. The CDR3 has 14 amino acids. The CDR3 sequence is CASSRDHPPGELFF. The CDR3 DNA is TGTGCCAGCAGCAGGGACCATCCTCCCGGGGAGCTGTTTTTT.

This clone has a single count. A read error may account for a junction end that differs from germline. This rearrangement joins TRBV5-1 to TRBJ2-7; D unclear. The CDR3 spans 13 residues. Germline lookup yields CDR1 SGHRS and CDR2 YFSETQ. The CDR3 is CASSLEGPYGQYF. As DNA, the CDR3 is TGCGCCAGCAGCTTGGAGGGTCCCTACGGGCAGTACTTC. Full variable domain (outside the CDR3, taken from reference TRBV5-1 and TRBJ2-7): KAGVTQTPRYLIKTRGQQVTLSCSPISGHRSVSWYQQTPGQGLQFLFEYFSETQRNKGNFPGRFSGRQFSNSRSEMNVSTLELGDSALYLCASSLEGPYGQYFGPGTRLTVT.

This chain connects TRBV7-2 to TRBJ2-2; no reliable D call. V was cut by 8 bases and J by 1 base, with 11 bases left in between. The germline gives CDR1 SGHTA, CDR2 FQGNSA. This CDR3 is 14 amino acids long. The CDR3 bases are TGTGCCAGCCGCGAACCAAAGAACACCGGGGAGCTGTTTTTT. Translated: CASREPKNTGELFF.

CDR3 protein: CASGVAGGEQFF. CDR3 sequence (DNA): TGTGCCAGCGGGGTAGCGGGAGGTGAGCAGTTCTTC. The chain joins TRBV7-7 to TRBJ2-1; 10 bases line up with TRBD2. From germline, CDR1 is SSHAT and CDR2 FNYEAQ (reference sequence). There are 12 residues in the CDR3. V trimming: 8 bases; J trimming: 9 bases; junction bases outside the gene matches: 4.

A note on this clone: At one end, the junction sequence differs from germline, possibly due to a read error. The chain is built from TRBV10-2 and TRBJ2-7; either TRBD1 or TRBD2 may supply D (5 bases each). This CDR3 region has 12 residues. In germline, CDR1 is WSHSY, CDR2 SAAADI. In DNA, the CDR3 is TGCGCCAGCAGTGAGTCGTACGGGACCGCGGACTTC. It specifies CASSESYGTADF.